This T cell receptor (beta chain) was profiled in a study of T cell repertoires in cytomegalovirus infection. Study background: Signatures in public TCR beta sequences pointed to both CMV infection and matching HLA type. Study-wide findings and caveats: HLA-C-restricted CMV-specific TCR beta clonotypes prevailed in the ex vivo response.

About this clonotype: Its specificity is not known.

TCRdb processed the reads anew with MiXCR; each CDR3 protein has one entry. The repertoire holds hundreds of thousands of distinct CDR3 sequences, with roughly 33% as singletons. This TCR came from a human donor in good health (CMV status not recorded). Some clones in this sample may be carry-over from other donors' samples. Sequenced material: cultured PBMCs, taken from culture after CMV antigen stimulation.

The CDR3 region has the DNA TGCGCCAGCAGCCCCCAGGCGGGAGGGAGAACAGATACGCAGTATTTT. Residues: CASSPQAGGRTDTQYF. This chain joins TRBV4-3 and TRBJ2-3; 9 nucleotides line up with TRBD2. The trim removed 4 bases at V and 3 bases at J, leaving 8 bases unmatched. The CDR3 runs to 16 residues. Germline CDR1 LGHNA, CDR2 YSLEER.